These T cell receptor beta chains were read from a single sample in a study of identical twins. Using its own MiXCR run on the 5' RACE reads, TCRdb lists one record per CDR3 protein. In the table there are around 1.7 million distinct CDR3 sequences, more than 30% of which are singletons. Specimen: cord blood. The receptors were gathered from a newborn girl in good health. Both conserved end residues are part of each CDR3. D genes are given only for firm matches. Clone size is not always given. Where it is, it says once, few, many or a class for expanded clones.

v_gene: TRBV20-1
j_gene: TRBJ1-6
abundance: few
d_gene: .
CDR3aa: CSARSPNSPLHF
CDR3nt: TGCAGTGCTAGAAGTCCCAATTCACCCCTCCACTTT

v_gene: TRBV21-1
j_gene: TRBJ2-1
abundance: .
d_gene: .
CDR3aa: CASSNGTYKPLYNEQFF
CDR3nt: TGTGCCAGCAGCAACGGGACATACAAGCCCCTTTACAATGAGCAGTTCTTC

v_gene: TRBV5-1
j_gene: TRBJ1-1
abundance: many
d_gene: .
CDR3aa: CASSLDVNTEAFF
CDR3nt: TGTGCCAGCAGCTTAGACGTAAACACTGAAGCTTTCTTT

v_gene: TRBV27
j_gene: TRBJ2-7
abundance: few
d_gene: TRBD2
CDR3aa: CASSFRSSGRDYEQYF
CDR3nt: TGTGCCAGCAGTTTTCGGTCTAGCGGGAGAGACTACGAGCAGTACTTC

v_gene: TRBV27
j_gene: TRBJ2-5
abundance: .
d_gene: TRBD2
CDR3aa: CASSLDRLAFQETQYF
CDR3nt: TGTGCCAGCAGTTTAGACCGACTAGCGTTCCAAGAGACCCAGTACTTC

v_gene: TRBV2
j_gene: TRBJ1-2
abundance: few
d_gene: TRBD1
CDR3aa: CASSFPGQGATSYGYTF
CDR3nt: TGTGCCAGCAGCTTCCCGGGACAGGGGGCTACTTCTTATGGCTACACCTTC

v_gene: TRBV14
j_gene: TRBJ2-2
abundance: .
d_gene: .
CDR3aa: CASSHGLSTGELFF
CDR3nt: TGTGCCAGCAGCCACGGACTATCAACCGGGGAGCTGTTTTTT

v_gene: TRBV5-5
j_gene: TRBJ2-3
abundance: few
d_gene: TRBD1
CDR3aa: CASSLGGTASTDTQYF
CDR3nt: TGTGCCAGCAGCTTGGGGGGGACAGCTAGCACAGATACGCAGTATTTT

v_gene: TRBV4-2
j_gene: TRBJ2-7
abundance: .
d_gene: .
CDR3aa: CASSQETLVYYEQYF
CDR3nt: TGTGCCAGCAGCCAAGAGACCCTAGTATACTACGAGCAGTACTTC

v_gene: TRBV6-5
j_gene: TRBJ2-7
abundance: few
d_gene: TRBD1
CDR3aa: CASRQSRQGVSYEQYF
CDR3nt: TGTGCCAGCAGACAATCGCGGCAGGGGGTGTCCTACGAGCAGTACTTC

v_gene: TRBV2
j_gene: TRBJ1-5
abundance: .
d_gene: .
CDR3aa: CASIGGEGAQPQHF
CDR3nt: TGTGCCAGCATCGGCGGGGAAGGGGCTCAGCCCCAGCATTTT

v_gene: TRBV20-1
j_gene: TRBJ1-2
abundance: .
d_gene: .
CDR3aa: CSGQNYGYTF
CDR3nt: TGCAGCGGACAAAACTATGGCTACACCTTC

v_gene: TRBV11-1
j_gene: TRBJ2-7
abundance: few
d_gene: .
CDR3aa: CASSYGVWADYEQYF
CDR3nt: TGTGCCAGCAGCTACGGTGTCTGGGCAGACTACGAGCAGTACTTC

v_gene: TRBV20-1
j_gene: TRBJ2-5
abundance: .
d_gene: TRBD1
CDR3aa: CSAIGDRGYNEQYF
CDR3nt: TGCAGCGCTATAGGGGACAGGGGATACAATGAGCAGTACTTC

v_gene: TRBV28
j_gene: TRBJ1-2
abundance: .
d_gene: .
CDR3aa: CASSLRVRRVLNGYTF
CDR3nt: TGTGCCAGCAGTTTAAGGGTCAGGAGGGTTCTTAATGGCTACACCTTC

v_gene: TRBV7-9
j_gene: TRBJ2-1
abundance: .
d_gene: .
CDR3aa: CASSFNRGNYNEQFF
CDR3nt: TGTGCCAGCAGCTTTAATCGGGGAAACTACAATGAGCAGTTCTTC

v_gene: TRBV11-3
j_gene: TRBJ2-1
abundance: .
d_gene: TRBD2
CDR3aa: CASSLGTSKDEQFF
CDR3nt: TGTGCCAGCAGCTTAGGGACTAGCAAGGATGAGCAGTTCTTC

v_gene: TRBV20-1
j_gene: TRBJ2-2
abundance: .
d_gene: .
CDR3aa: CSARASGWELFF
CDR3nt: TGCAGTGCTAGAGCCTCAGGGTGGGAGCTGTTTTTT

v_gene: TRBV5-1
j_gene: TRBJ2-5
abundance: .
d_gene: .
CDR3aa: CASTSRGQETQYF
CDR3nt: TGCGCCAGCACCTCTCGAGGCCAAGAGACCCAGTACTTC

v_gene: TRBV4-2
j_gene: TRBJ2-6
abundance: few
d_gene: TRBD2
CDR3aa: CASSQKRLAGSGANVLTF
CDR3nt: TGTGCCAGCAGCCAGAAGAGGCTAGCGGGATCTGGGGCCAACGTCCTGACTTTC

v_gene: TRBV5-1
j_gene: TRBJ2-3
abundance: .
d_gene: .
CDR3aa: CASSLKGLRGSTDTQYF
CDR3nt: TGCGCCAGCAGCCTGAAGGGACTCCGGGGTAGCACAGATACGCAGTATTTT

v_gene: TRBV7-9
j_gene: TRBJ1-2
abundance: .
d_gene: .
CDR3aa: CASSFSIEEAYGYTF
CDR3nt: TGTGCCAGCAGCTTTTCGATCGAGGAGGCCTATGGCTACACCTTC

v_gene: TRBV6-6
j_gene: TRBJ1-5
abundance: .
d_gene: TRBD1
CDR3aa: CASSYTLPGQGNQPQHF
CDR3nt: TGTGCCAGCAGTTACACCTTACCGGGACAGGGTAATCAGCCCCAGCATTTT

v_gene: TRBV20-1
j_gene: TRBJ1-4
abundance: .
d_gene: .
CDR3aa: CSARNSPNEKLFF
CDR3nt: TGCAGTGCTAGAAACAGCCCTAATGAAAAACTGTTTTTT

v_gene: TRBV29-1
j_gene: TRBJ2-2
abundance: .
d_gene: .
CDR3aa: CSVRVGGTLNTGELFF
CDR3nt: TGCAGCGTTAGAGTTGGGGGGACCCTGAACACCGGGGAGCTGTTTTTT

v_gene: TRBV7-2
j_gene: TRBJ2-1
abundance: .
d_gene: TRBD2
CDR3aa: CASSPSGVVHNEQFF
CDR3nt: TGTGCCAGCAGCCCTAGCGGGGTTGTGCACAATGAGCAGTTCTTC

v_gene: TRBV2
j_gene: TRBJ2-3
abundance: .
d_gene: TRBD2
CDR3aa: CASSERISGGTMYF
CDR3nt: TGTGCCAGCAGTGAAAGGATAAGCGGGGGGACTATGTATTTT

v_gene: TRBV7-2
j_gene: TRBJ2-1
abundance: once
d_gene: TRBD2
CDR3aa: CASSLLRLAGGPIVNEQFF
CDR3nt: TGTGCCAGCAGCTTATTGAGACTAGCGGGAGGCCCAATTGTCAATGAGCAGTTCTTC

v_gene: TRBV12-3/TRBV12-4
j_gene: TRBJ2-1
abundance: many
d_gene: .
CDR3aa: CASSFGDYLYNEQFF
CDR3nt: TGTGCCAGCAGTTTTGGAGACTACCTTTACAATGAGCAGTTCTTC

v_gene: TRBV24-1
j_gene: TRBJ2-7
abundance: .
d_gene: TRBD1
CDR3aa: CATSPSGQGRSYEQYF
CDR3nt: TGTGCCACCAGTCCATCTGGACAGGGGAGGTCCTACGAGCAGTACTTC

v_gene: TRBV6-5
j_gene: TRBJ2-1
abundance: .
d_gene: TRBD2
CDR3aa: CASSSLGTSGGHRYNEQFF
CDR3nt: TGTGCCAGCAGTTCCTTAGGGACTAGCGGGGGCCACCGCTACAATGAGCAGTTCTTC

v_gene: TRBV6-5
j_gene: TRBJ1-2
abundance: .
d_gene: .
CDR3aa: CASSYGSTAIYGYTF
CDR3nt: TGTGCCAGCAGTTACGGTTCGACAGCCATCTATGGCTACACCTTC

v_gene: TRBV10-3
j_gene: TRBJ1-1
abundance: .
d_gene: TRBD1
CDR3aa: CAISVGQGNTEAFF
CDR3nt: TGTGCCATCAGTGTGGGACAGGGAAACACTGAAGCTTTCTTT

v_gene: TRBV12-3/TRBV12-4
j_gene: TRBJ1-2
abundance: few
d_gene: .
CDR3aa: CASSPRLLNYGYTF
CDR3nt: TGTGCCAGCAGTCCACGACTCCTTAACTATGGCTACACCTTC

v_gene: TRBV6-1
j_gene: TRBJ1-2
abundance: few
d_gene: .
CDR3aa: CASSVGPSNYGYTF
CDR3nt: TGTGCCAGCAGTGTGGGACCTTCTAACTATGGCTACACCTTC

v_gene: TRBV29-1
j_gene: TRBJ1-1
abundance: .
d_gene: .
CDR3aa: CSVEQREAFF
CDR3nt: TGCAGCGTTGAGCAAAGGGAAGCTTTCTTT

v_gene: TRBV2
j_gene: TRBJ2-7
abundance: few
d_gene: TRBD1
CDR3aa: CASGTVDYEQYF
CDR3nt: TGTGCCAGCGGGACAGTAGACTACGAGCAGTACTTC

v_gene: TRBV28
j_gene: TRBJ1-5
abundance: .
d_gene: TRBD1
CDR3aa: CASSLYGTGYQPQHF
CDR3nt: TGTGCCAGCAGTCTCTACGGGACAGGGTATCAGCCCCAGCATTTT

v_gene: TRBV12-3/TRBV12-4
j_gene: TRBJ2-6
abundance: .
d_gene: .
CDR3aa: CASSCDRGVSGANVLTF
CDR3nt: TGTGCCAGCAGCTGTGACAGAGGTGTCTCTGGGGCCAACGTCCTGACTTTC

v_gene: TRBV10-3
j_gene: TRBJ2-3
abundance: few
d_gene: .
CDR3aa: CAISAGGELDTQYF
CDR3nt: TGTGCCATCAGTGCTGGCGGGGAGCTAGATACGCAGTATTTT